This is a list of T cell receptor beta chains from one sample in a study of T cells after yellow fever vaccination. Each CDR3 protein is one row after TCRdb ran MiXCR on the 5' RACE reads. The table records some 600,000 distinct CDR3 sequences, about a sixth of them present only once. This specimen consisted of PBMCs, obtained 5 days after the first yellow fever vaccination. The receptors originated from a young man who received the YFV17D yellow fever vaccine. The CDR3 runs from the conserved cysteine through the conserved F or W. Each record gives: clone size, J gene, V gene, D gene, CDR3 DNA, CDR3 protein. D genes are given only for firm matches. The listing skips clone size in some rows; elsewhere it reads once, few, many or a size class.

.,TRBJ2-1,TRBV28,.,TGTGCCAGCAGTTTAAGCGCCCCCCCTAATGAGCAGTTCTTC,CASSLSAPPNEQFF
few,TRBJ1-2,TRBV29-1,.,TGCAGCGTTGTGTCCGGGACAACTTATAACTATGGCTACACCTTC,CSVVSGTTYNYGYTF
many,TRBJ2-7,TRBV10-3,.,TGTGCCATCAGTGAGGGCTACGAGCAGTACTTC,CAISEGYEQYF
many,TRBJ2-7,TRBV5-1,.,TGCGCCAGCAGCTTGGATGGGAGCTCCTACGAGCAGTACTTC,CASSLDGSSYEQYF
few,TRBJ1-1,TRBV24-1,.,TGTGCCACCAGTGATTCCTTCGCGGAGGAAGCTTTCTTT,CATSDSFAEEAFF
few,TRBJ1-5,TRBV19,.,TGTGCCGGGGGCCAGGGAGGATATCAGCCCCAGCATTTT,CAGGQGGYQPQHF
many,TRBJ1-4,TRBV29-1,TRBD1,TGCAGCGTGAAGGGACAGGACAATGAAAAACTGTTTTTT,CSVKGQDNEKLFF
few,TRBJ2-1,TRBV11-1,.,TGTGCCAGCAGCCATCGCCTAGGGGGGGCAGACCCACTTTACAATGAGCAGTTCTTC,CASSHRLGGADPLYNEQFF
few,TRBJ2-1,TRBV4-1,.,TGCGCCAGCTCGCCGATGGTCGCAGGCAATGAGCAGTTCTTC,CASSPMVAGNEQFF
many,TRBJ2-1,TRBV20-1,TRBD2,TGCAGTGCTAGAGACGGGGGGGCCTTTTACAATGAGCAGTTCTTC,CSARDGGAFYNEQFF
once,TRBJ2-4,TRBV18,TRBD1,TGTGCCAGCTCACTGCGTGGAGGGACAGGCGCGCAAAACATTCAGTACTTC,CASSLRGGTGAQNIQYF
.,TRBJ2-5,TRBV7-9,.,TGTGCCAGCAGCTTCCCGGGACTTGTCGAGACCCAGTACTTC,CASSFPGLVETQYF
.,TRBJ2-3,TRBV4-1,.,TGCGCCAGCAGCCAAGTAACTAACAGGGACACAGATACGCAGTATTTT,CASSQVTNRDTDTQYF
.,TRBJ2-7,TRBV6-1,.,TGTGCCAGCATGCCCTTGCTGGTTGGAGGTCACGAGCAGTACTTC,CASMPLLVGGHEQYF
.,TRBJ2-3,TRBV5-8,.,TGTGCCAGCAGCTTGGCCTTAAGGGCGCAAGCAGATACGCAGTATTTT,CASSLALRAQADTQYF
.,TRBJ1-1,TRBV5-1,.,TGCGCCAGCAGCTCTCGGGCTGGGATGAACACTGAAGCTTTCTTT,CASSSRAGMNTEAFF
.,TRBJ2-1,TRBV5-1,.,TGCGCCAGCAGCTCCGACCCTCTACCCTATGAGCAGTTCTTC,CASSSDPLPYEQFF
.,TRBJ1-1,TRBV4-3,.,TGCGCCAGCAGCCAAGATACCTTCCTGAACACTGAAGCTTTCTTT,CASSQDTFLNTEAFF
.,TRBJ1-5,TRBV2,.,TGTGCCAGCAGTCTAATGTCAGATCAGCCCCAGCATTTT,CASSLMSDQPQHF
few,TRBJ2-2,TRBV19,TRBD1,TGTGCCAGTATGGGACAGCGAAACACCGGGGAGCTGTTTTTT,CASMGQRNTGELFF
.,TRBJ1-1,TRBV5-1,.,TGCGCCAGCAGCCCCGTGGGGCAGCTGAACACTGAAGCTTTCTTT,CASSPVGQLNTEAFF
.,TRBJ2-3,TRBV23-1,TRBD1,TGCGCCAGCACCGGGGACAGGGGCGAAGATACGCAGTATTTT,CASTGDRGEDTQYF
.,TRBJ1-2,TRBV20-1,.,TGCAGTGCGACCCAGGGTAGCAACTATGGCTACACCTTC,CSATQGSNYGYTF
.,TRBJ2-3,TRBV12-3/TRBV12-4,TRBD2,TGTGCCAGCAGTTGGGTCCCGGGACAGGGACTAGCGGGGTTCACAGATACGCAGTATTTT,CASSWVPGQGLAGFTDTQYF
.,TRBJ2-1,TRBV7-2,.,TGTGCCAGCAGCTTAGGGTTGTCAACGGGCGGTGAGCAGTTCTTC,CASSLGLSTGGEQFF
.,TRBJ2-5,TRBV2,TRBD2,TGTGCCTCCCGGACTAGCAACCAAGAGACCCAGTACTTC,CASRTSNQETQYF
.,TRBJ1-1,TRBV29-1,.,TGCAGCGTTTCTCAGGGCAATTCCATTGGGGCTCTCTTT,CSVSQGNSIGALF